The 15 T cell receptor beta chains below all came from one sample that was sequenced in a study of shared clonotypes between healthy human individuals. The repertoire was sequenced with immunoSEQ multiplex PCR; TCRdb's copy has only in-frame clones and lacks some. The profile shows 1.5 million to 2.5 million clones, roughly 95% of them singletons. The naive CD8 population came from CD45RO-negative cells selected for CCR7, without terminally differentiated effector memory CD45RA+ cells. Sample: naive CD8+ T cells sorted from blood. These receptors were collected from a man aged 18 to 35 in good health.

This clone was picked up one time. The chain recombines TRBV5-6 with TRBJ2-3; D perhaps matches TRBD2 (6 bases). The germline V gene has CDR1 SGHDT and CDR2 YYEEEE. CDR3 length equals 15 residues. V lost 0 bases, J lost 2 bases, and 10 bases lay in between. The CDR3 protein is CASSLGEAFTDTQYF. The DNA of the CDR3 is TGTGCCAGCAGCTTGGGGGAGGCTTTCACAGATACGCAGTATTTT.

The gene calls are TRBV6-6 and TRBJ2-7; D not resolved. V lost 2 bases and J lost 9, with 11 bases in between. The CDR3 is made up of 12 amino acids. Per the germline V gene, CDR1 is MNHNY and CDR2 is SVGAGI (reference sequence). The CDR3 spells CASSYDLRVQYF. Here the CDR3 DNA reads TGTGCCAGCAGTTACGATCTTCGGGTGCAGTACTTC.

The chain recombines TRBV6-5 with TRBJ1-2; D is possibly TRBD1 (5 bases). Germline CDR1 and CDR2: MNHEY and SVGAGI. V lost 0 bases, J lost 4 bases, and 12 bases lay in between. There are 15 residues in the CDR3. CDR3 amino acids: CASSYSIGEIYGYTF. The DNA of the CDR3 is TGTGCCAGCAGTTACTCCATAGGGGAGATCTATGGCTACACCTTC.

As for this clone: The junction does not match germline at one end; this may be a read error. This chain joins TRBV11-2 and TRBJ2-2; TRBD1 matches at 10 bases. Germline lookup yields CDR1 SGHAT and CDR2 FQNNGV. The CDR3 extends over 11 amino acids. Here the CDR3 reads CGTGAGGELFF. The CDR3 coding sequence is TGCGGGACAGGGGCTGGCGGGGAGCTGTTTTTT.

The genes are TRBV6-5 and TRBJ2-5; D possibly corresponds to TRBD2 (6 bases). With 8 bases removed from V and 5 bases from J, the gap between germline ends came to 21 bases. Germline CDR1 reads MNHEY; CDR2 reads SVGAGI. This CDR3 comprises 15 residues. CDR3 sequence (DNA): TGTGCCAGCGCAACGGAGGGAGGAGGGTTTGAGACCCAGTACTTC. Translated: CASATEGGGFETQYF.

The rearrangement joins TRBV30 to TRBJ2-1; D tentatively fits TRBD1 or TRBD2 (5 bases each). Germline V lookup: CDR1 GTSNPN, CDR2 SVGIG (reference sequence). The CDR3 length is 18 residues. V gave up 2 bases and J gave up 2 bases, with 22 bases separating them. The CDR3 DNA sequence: TGTGCCTGGAGTACTTCCCTCCCGGGGCGGGTTCCCTACAATGAGCAGTTCTTC. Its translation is CAWSTSLPGRVPYNEQFF.

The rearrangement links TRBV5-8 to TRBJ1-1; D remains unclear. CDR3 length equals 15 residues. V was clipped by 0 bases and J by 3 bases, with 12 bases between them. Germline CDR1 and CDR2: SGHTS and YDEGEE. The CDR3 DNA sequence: TGTGCCAGCAGCTTGGCCCCGCGGGGAGACACTGAAGCTTTCTTT. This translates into CASSLAPRGDTEAFF.

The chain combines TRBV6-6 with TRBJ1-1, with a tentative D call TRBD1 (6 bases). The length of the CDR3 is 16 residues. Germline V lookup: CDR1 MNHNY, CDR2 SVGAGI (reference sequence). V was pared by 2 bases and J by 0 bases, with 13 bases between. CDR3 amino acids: CASSYPLQGMNTEAFF. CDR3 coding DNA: TGTGCCAGCAGTTACCCCCTACAGGGCATGAACACTGAAGCTTTCTTT.

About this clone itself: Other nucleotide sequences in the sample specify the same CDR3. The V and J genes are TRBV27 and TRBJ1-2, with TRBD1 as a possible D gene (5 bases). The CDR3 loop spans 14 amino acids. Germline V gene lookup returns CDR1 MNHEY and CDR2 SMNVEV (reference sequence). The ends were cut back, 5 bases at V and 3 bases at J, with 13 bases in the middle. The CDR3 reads CASSPLGLDYGYTF. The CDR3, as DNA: TGTGCCAGCAGTCCCTTGGGGCTCGACTATGGCTACACCTTC.

The chain's CDR3 is CASSGPSDSYNEQFF. CDR3 DNA: TGTGCCAGTAGTGGCCCTAGCGACTCCTACAATGAGCAGTTCTTC. The V and J genes are TRBV19 and TRBJ2-1, with D perhaps matching TRBD2 (6 bases). V shed 5 bases and J shed 0 bases, with 11 bases lying between them. The CDR3 has 15 amino acids. Germline-derived CDR1 and CDR2 are LNHDA and SQIVND (reference sequence).

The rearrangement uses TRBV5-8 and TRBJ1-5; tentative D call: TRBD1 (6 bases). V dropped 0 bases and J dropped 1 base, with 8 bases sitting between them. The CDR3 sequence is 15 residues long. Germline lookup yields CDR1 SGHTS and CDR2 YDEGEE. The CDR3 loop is CASSLVGTSNQPQHF. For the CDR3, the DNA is TGTGCCAGCAGCTTGGTGGGGACAAGCAATCAGCCCCAGCATTTT.

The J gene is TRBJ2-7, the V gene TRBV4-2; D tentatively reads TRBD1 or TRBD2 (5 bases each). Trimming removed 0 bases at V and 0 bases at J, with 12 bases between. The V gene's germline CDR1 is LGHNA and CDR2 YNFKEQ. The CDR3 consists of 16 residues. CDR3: CASSQEEGSSSYEQYF. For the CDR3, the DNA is TGTGCCAGCAGCCAAGAAGAGGGGAGCAGCTCCTACGAGCAGTACTTC.

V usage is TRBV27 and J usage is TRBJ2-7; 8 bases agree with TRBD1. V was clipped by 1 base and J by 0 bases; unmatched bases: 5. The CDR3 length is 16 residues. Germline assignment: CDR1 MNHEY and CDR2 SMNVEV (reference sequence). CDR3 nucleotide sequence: TGTGCCAGCAGTTTATATAGGACAGGGCCCTCCTACGAGCAGTACTTC. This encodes CASSLYRTGPSYEQYF.

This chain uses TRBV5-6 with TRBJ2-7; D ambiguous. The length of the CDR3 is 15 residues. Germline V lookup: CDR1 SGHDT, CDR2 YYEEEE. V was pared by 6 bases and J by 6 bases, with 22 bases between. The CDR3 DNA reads TGTGCCAGCACCCCGGGCGGCAGTGCTGTCGCCGAGCAGTACTTC. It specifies CASTPGGSAVAEQYF.

CDR3 residues: CASSLAGWGHEQYF. DNA of the CDR3: TGTGCCAGCAGCTTGGCCGGCTGGGGCCACGAGCAGTACTTC. The rearrangement links TRBV5-4 to TRBJ2-7, with a tentative D call TRBD1 (5 bases). Germline V CDR1 and CDR2: SGHNT, YYREEE (reference sequence). CDR3 size: 14 residues. V lost 0 bases and J 5 bases, leaving 12 bases between the germline ends.